These 10 T cell receptor beta chains share one sample of origin, sequenced in a study of cytomegalovirus exposure and HLA in healthy donors. In the PCR, 60 Vbeta and 13 Jbeta primers were used. Libraries were prepared by immunoSEQ multiplex PCR; TCRdb keeps only in-frame clonotypes and omits some of them. The data include about 140,000 clones; the top ten clones carry 2% to 2.5%. The material sequenced was PBMCs. The receptor source for this set is a young woman in good health and CMV-seronegative.

The V gene is TRBV29-1, the J gene TRBJ1-3, with D perhaps matching TRBD1 (6 bases). Trimming removed 3 bases from V and 0 bases from J, with 9 bases in between. The germline CDR1 and CDR2 sequences are SQVTM and ANQGSEA. The CDR3 contains 14 residues. CDR3 loop: CSVEGAYSGNTIYF. The CDR3 nucleotides read TGCAGCGTTGAGGGGGCCTACTCTGGAAACACCATATATTTT.

V is TRBV2 and J is TRBJ2-5; weak D call: TRBD1 (5 bases). Per the germline V gene, CDR1 is SNHLY and CDR2 is FYNNEI. This CDR3 has 16 residues. V was pared by 3 bases and J by 5 bases, with 19 bases between. CDR3 residues: CASSDKVPTSGETQYF. CDR3 coding DNA: TGTGCCAGCAGTGATAAAGTGCCTACCTCAGGGGAGACCCAGTACTTC.

The chain couples TRBV5-1 to TRBJ2-1, with TRBD2 matching 7 bases. The CDR3 is 18 residues long. V shed 0 bases and J 7 bases; nucleotides not matched to a gene: 16. Germline lookup yields CDR1 SGHRS and CDR2 YFSETQ. The CDR3 is CASSLEGYGGGHGNEQFF. CDR3 sequence (DNA): TGCGCCAGCAGCTTGGAGGGCTACGGGGGAGGGCACGGGAATGAGCAGTTCTTC.

V and J are TRBV19 and TRBJ1-5, with D maybe TRBD1 (6 bases). Trimming pared 6 bases from V and 2 bases from J, leaving 14 bases between. The germline gives CDR1 LNHDA, CDR2 SQIVND (reference sequence). This CDR3 has 15 amino acids. The CDR3 protein is CASSLQGRGNQPQHF. DNA of the CDR3: TGTGCCAGTAGCCTTCAGGGGAGGGGCAATCAGCCCCAGCATTTT.

V is TRBV28 and J is TRBJ1-5; 8 positions agree with TRBD1. The length of the CDR3 is 15 residues. The germline gives CDR1 MDHEN, CDR2 SYDVKM. After removal of 10 bases from V and 0 bases from J, the junction contained 8 bases not matched to a gene. The CDR3 DNA reads as TGTGCCATCGGACAGGGACATTATAGCAATCAGCCCCAGCATTTT. This translates into CAIGQGHYSNQPQHF.

V gene TRBV2 combines with J gene TRBJ1-1; 7 bases match TRBD1. The CDR3 extends over 14 amino acids. CDR1 and CDR2 from the germline V gene are SNHLY and FYNNEI. The J segment lost 1 base and the V segment lost 5 bases, leaving 4 bases of the junction unmatched. CDR3: CASSKRQGNTEAFF. The CDR3 coding sequence is TGTGCCAGCAGTAAGCGACAGGGGAACACTGAAGCTTTCTTT.

The chain recombines TRBV5-1 with TRBJ2-7, with D maybe TRBD1 (7 bases). The CDR3 is made up of 14 amino acids. V was pared by 3 bases and J by 4 bases, with 14 bases between. Germline CDR1 is SGHRS and CDR2 is YFSETQ. CDR3 amino acids: CASSWSRGEYEQYF. CDR3 DNA sequence: TGCGCCAGCAGCTGGAGCAGGGGGGAGTACGAGCAGTACTTC.

This chain joins TRBV4-3 and TRBJ1-2; TRBD1 matches 11 bases. CDR1 and CDR2 from the germline V gene are LGHNA and YSLEER. V lost 0 bases, J lost 5 bases, and 5 bases stayed unmatched. The CDR3 contains 16 residues. The CDR3 DNA sequence: TGCGCCAGCAGCCAAGATTGGACAGGGGGCAGGTATGGCTACACCTTC. It translates to CASSQDWTGGRYGYTF.

This sequence joins TRBV5-8 and TRBJ2-1; D call uncertain. The CDR3 sequence is 15 residues long. Trimming cost V 0 bases and J 0 bases, with 7 bases left between them. The V gene's germline CDR1 is SGHTS and CDR2 YDEGEE. The DNA for the CDR3 is TGTGCCAGCAGCTTGGCCCTCGGCTCCTACAATGAGCAGTTCTTC. Protein: CASSLALGSYNEQFF.

The chain uses TRBV14 and TRBJ1-5; possibly TRBD1 for D (5 bases). CDR3 length equals 13 residues. CDR1 and CDR2 (germline): SGHDN, FVKESK. V was trimmed by 4 bases and J by 6 bases, leaving 10 bases between them. The CDR3 DNA sequence: TGTGCCAGCAGCCCAGGGTATAGTCAGCCCCAGCATTTT. It is translated as CASSPGYSQPQHF.